The 22 T cell receptor beta chains below all came from one sample that was sequenced in a study of shared clonotypes between healthy human individuals (dated by TCRdb to the early 2020s). Library prep was done by the immunoSEQ multiplex PCR assay. The immuneACCESS repertoire file appears here via TCRdb, limited to in-frame rearrangements. These files lack a portion of the clones; in checked studies, under half of the deficit traces to unresolved V genes, and the cause of the others is not known. This sample is represented by some 490,000 clones; approximately 81% of them were singletons. The top ten constitute 9.5% to 15% of the sample. Sequences were obtained from PBMCs. The origin of the receptors is a woman in her forties in good health. Some clones in this sample may be carry-over from other donors' samples.

In its sample, this clone was seen many times. This chain links TRBV19 with TRBJ2-7, with D perhaps assigned TRBD1 or TRBD2 (5 bases each). The germline V and J ends were trimmed by 4 bases and 2 bases, with 15 bases remaining between them. This CDR3 has 15 residues. CDR1 is LNHDA, CDR2 SQIVND, per germline (reference sequence). For the CDR3, the DNA is TGTGCCAGTAGTAGCCCCGGGACGGAGACCTACGAGCAGTACTTC. This codes for CASSSPGTETYEQYF.

This chain uses TRBV15 with TRBJ2-4; 8 bases match TRBD2. CDR1 LNHNV and CDR2 YYDKDF come from the germline V gene (reference sequence). V lost 11 bases and J lost 8; bases outside the gene matches: 8. There are 12 residues in the CDR3. CDR3 loop: CAASGRGDIQYF. The CDR3 DNA reads as TGTGCCGCGAGCGGGAGAGGAGACATTCAGTACTTC.

The genes are TRBV28 and TRBJ2-7; 10 nucleotides agree with TRBD2. In germline, CDR1 is MDHEN, CDR2 SYDVKM. Germline trimming cut 5 bases from V and 3 bases from J; bases unmatched to any gene: 7. CDR3 size: 15 residues. The CDR3 is CASSLTSGANYEQYF. The CDR3 coding sequence is TGTGCCAGCAGTCTTACTAGCGGGGCCAACTACGAGCAGTACTTC.

Many counts were recorded for this clone. The V call is TRBV6-4, the J call TRBJ2-3; D may be TRBD2 (6 bases). This CDR3 contains 15 residues. Trimming stripped 3 bases from V and 1 base from J, with 11 bases between. Germline CDR1 and CDR2: MRHNA and SNTAGT. In nucleotides, the CDR3 is TGTGCCAGCAGTGAAGGAGGGAGCGGCACAGATACGCAGTATTTT. This gives the protein CASSEGGSGTDTQYF.

The V gene is TRBV4-2, the J gene TRBJ2-1; no clear D. Germline assignment: CDR1 LGHNA and CDR2 YNFKEQ. This CDR3 spans 12 amino acids. Trimming shortened V by 0 bases and J by 10 bases, and 7 bases separated the two germline ends. The CDR3 loop is CASSQDLQEQFF. The DNA for the CDR3 is TGTGCCAGCAGCCAAGATCTCCAGGAGCAGTTCTTC.

DNA for the CDR3: TGTGCCAGCAGCCCCCCCAGGGTGCCAATCTACAATGAGCAGTTCTTC. This translates into CASSPPRVPIYNEQFF. This chain uses TRBV11-2 with TRBJ2-1, with D possibly being TRBD1 (5 bases). Looked up from germline, CDR1 is SGHAT and CDR2 is FQNNGV. CDR3 size: 16 residues. V lost 5 bases to trimming and J lost 3 bases, with 17 bases between them.

The rearrangement joins TRBV10-3 to TRBJ1-2; 9 bases match TRBD1. V trimming: 7 bases; J trimming: 3 bases; junction bases outside the gene matches: 9. Germline CDR1 is ENHRY and CDR2 is SYGVKD. This CDR3 has 15 amino acids. CDR3 DNA sequence: TGTGCCATCAAGAACCGGACAGGGGACGACTATGGCTACACCTTC. This sequence encodes CAIKNRTGDDYGYTF.

Concerning this clone: Since a far larger clone is one base different, this is likely a read error. The chain carries TRBV6-6 and TRBJ2-7; D gene unclear. Germline values: CDR1 MNHNY, CDR2 SVGAGI (reference sequence). The CDR3 has 11 amino acids. The CDR3 here is CASSYTYEQCF. DNA of the CDR3: TGTGCCAGCAGTTATACCTACGAGCAGTGCTTC.

This clone was counted a few times. The chain has TRBV18 and TRBJ2-2; tentative D call: TRBD1 (6 bases). The V gene lost 6 bases and the J gene lost 3 bases, with 14 bases spanning the gap. This CDR3 spans 15 amino acids. CDR1 is KGHSH, CDR2 LQKENI, per germline. As DNA, the CDR3 is TGTGCCAGCTCCGACAGGACCCTCGACACCGGGGAGCTGTTTTTT. Translated: CASSDRTLDTGELFF.

This clone was observed a few times. The CDR3 reads CASRPVGYTF. The DNA of the CDR3 is TGTGCCAGCCGGCCCGTTGGCTACACCTTC. The rearrangement uses TRBV14 and TRBJ1-2; no clear D gene. The germline gives CDR1 SGHDN, CDR2 FVKESK. The CDR3 runs 10 residues. Trimming removed 8 bases at V and 7 bases at J, with 8 bases between. Full variable domain (remainder filled in from reference TRBV14 and TRBJ1-2): EAGVTQFPSHSVIEKGQTVTLRCDPISGHDNLYWYRRVMGKEIKFLLHFVKESKQDESGMPNNRFLAERTGGTYSTLKVQPAELEDSGVYFCASRPVGYTFGSGTRLTVV.

Turning to this clone: Since a much larger clone is just one base distant, this may be a read error. This specimen includes other DNA sequences encoding the same CDR3. The chain links TRBV28 to TRBJ1-5; 8 positions match TRBD1. This CDR3 is 14 amino acids long. Germline CDR1 and CDR2: MDHEN and SYDVKM. The CDR3 reads CASSETGESQPQHF. In DNA, the CDR3 is TGTGCTAGCAGTGAGACAGGGGAGAGCCAGCCCCAGCATTTT.

This clone has only a few counts. This chain connects TRBV15 to TRBJ2-7, with D tentatively TRBD1 (6 bases). Germline values: CDR1 LNHNV, CDR2 YYDKDF (reference sequence). The CDR3 covers 13 residues. Trimming removed 1 base at V and 3 bases at J, with 7 bases between. The DNA of the CDR3 is TGTGCCACCAGCAGAGGGGACAACTACGAGCAGTACTTC. This gives the protein CATSRGDNYEQYF.

The chain couples TRBV27 to TRBJ2-2, with 7 bases aligning to TRBD1. The CDR3 consists of 16 residues. Germline lookup yields CDR1 MNHEY and CDR2 SMNVEV (reference sequence). Trimming at V came to 6 bases and at J to 0 bases, leaving 7 bases not matched to a gene. CDR3 in amino acids: CASSLDRAPNTGELFF. CDR3 bases: TGTGCCAGCAGCTTAGACAGGGCCCCGAACACCGGGGAGCTGTTTTTT.

Points on this clone: It is likely a read error: a sequence one base away is far more abundant. The chain combines TRBV2 with TRBJ1-5, with D maybe TRBD1 (6 bases). This CDR3 comprises 13 residues. Germline CDR1 reads SNHLY; CDR2 reads FYNNEI. V was trimmed by 1 base and J by 6 bases, leaving 7 bases between them. The CDR3 DNA is TGTGCCAGCAGTGAAGAGGGGGGTCAGCCCCAGCATTTT. It encodes CASSEEGGQPQHF. The full variable domain, with the rest looked up from reference TRBV2 and TRBJ1-5, is EPEVTQTPSHQVTQMGQEVILRCVPISNHLYFYWYRQILGQKVEFLVSFYNNEISEKSEIFDDQFSVERPDGSNFTLKIRSTKLEDSAMYFCASSEEGGQPQHFGDGTRLSIL.

This chain uses TRBV30 with TRBJ2-5; D is possibly TRBD1 (6 bases). CDR1 and CDR2 (germline): GTSNPN, SVGIG (reference sequence). The CDR3 contains 15 residues. The V and J ends lost 2 bases and 4 bases respectively, with 17 bases between them. CDR3 DNA: TGTGCCTGGAGTTATCTTTCAGGGGTTCGAGAGACCCAGTACTTC. Translation: CAWSYLSGVRETQYF.

The chain recombines TRBV29-1 with TRBJ2-2; 8 nucleotides align to TRBD1. CDR3 length: 14 amino acids. Germline CDR1 and CDR2: SQVTM and ANQGSEA. The ends lost 4 bases at V and 3 bases at J; junction bases unmatched: 4. In DNA form, the CDR3 reads TGCAGCGTTGCAGGGGGCTGGGACACCGGGGAGCTGTTTTTT. Protein: CSVAGGWDTGELFF.

On this clone itself: This may come from a read error, since a much larger clone is one base off. The chain couples TRBV6-4 to TRBJ2-1, with D tentatively TRBD1 (6 bases). Germline CDR1 MRHNA, CDR2 SNTAGT. CDR3 length equals 13 residues. The CDR3 DNA reads TGTGCCAGCAGCCCTGACAGGTACAATGAGCGGTTCTTC. Its translation is CASSPDRYNERFF.

The V call is TRBV28, the J call TRBJ2-7, with 8 nucleotides matching TRBD1. V trimming: 5 bases; J trimming: 6 bases; junction bases outside the gene matches: 9. CDR1 and CDR2 (germline): MDHEN, SYDVKM. The CDR3 has 14 residues. The CDR3 region has the DNA TGTGCCAGCAGTCCATCGGACAGGGCCTCCGAGCAGTACTTC. Protein: CASSPSDRASEQYF.

The chain is built from TRBV6-4 and TRBJ1-4; the match to TRBD1 covers 7 bases. The germline CDR1 and CDR2 sequences are MRHNA and SNTAGT. This CDR3 is built from 17 residues. Unmatched junction bases numbered 7, after V lost 3 bases and J lost 0 bases. The CDR3, as DNA: TGTGCCAGCAGTGAGAGACAGGGACCTGCAACTAATGAAAAACTGTTTTTT. It codes for CASSERQGPATNEKLFF.

Comments on this clone: A far larger clone is just one base off, so this is likely a read error. The chain employs TRBV30 and TRBJ2-5; D remains ambiguous. Germline V gives CDR1 GTSNPN, CDR2 SVGIG (reference sequence). CDR3 length: 13 residues. The CDR3 sequence is CAWNRVLQDTQYF. The CDR3 bases are TGTGCCTGGAACAGAGTCCTTCAAGATACCCAGTACTTC.

V and J are TRBV4-1 and TRBJ2-7; D is possibly TRBD1 (5 bases). This CDR3 is 14 amino acids long. V lost 3 bases, J lost 1 base, and 10 bases lay in between. Germline V lookup: CDR1 MGHRA, CDR2 YSYEKL. CDR3 DNA sequence: TGCGCCAGCAGCCAGGGCAGGGTGTCCTACGAGCAGTACTTC. Amino acids: CASSQGRVSYEQYF.

The rearrangement uses TRBV29-1 and TRBJ1-2; D remains unclear. Trimming pared 3 bases from V and 7 bases from J, leaving 15 bases between. CDR1 is SQVTM, CDR2 ANQGSEA, per germline. This CDR3 spans 13 amino acids. DNA for the CDR3: TGCAGCGTTGAGCGGCAGGTGGTAGGTGGCTACACCTTC. Encoded protein: CSVERQVVGGYTF.